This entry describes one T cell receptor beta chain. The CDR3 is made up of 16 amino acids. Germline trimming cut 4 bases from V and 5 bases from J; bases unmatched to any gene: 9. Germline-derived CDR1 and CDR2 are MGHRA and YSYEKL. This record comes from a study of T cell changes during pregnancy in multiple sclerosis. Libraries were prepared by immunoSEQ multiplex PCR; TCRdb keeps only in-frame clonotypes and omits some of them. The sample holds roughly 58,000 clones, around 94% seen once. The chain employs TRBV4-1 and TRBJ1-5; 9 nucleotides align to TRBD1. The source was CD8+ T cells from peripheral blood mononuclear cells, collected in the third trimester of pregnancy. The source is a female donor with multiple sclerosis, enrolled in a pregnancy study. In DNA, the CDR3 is TGCGCCAGCAGCCTGGAACCGGACAGGGGTTATCAGCCCCAGCATTTT. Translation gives CASSLEPDRGYQPQHF.